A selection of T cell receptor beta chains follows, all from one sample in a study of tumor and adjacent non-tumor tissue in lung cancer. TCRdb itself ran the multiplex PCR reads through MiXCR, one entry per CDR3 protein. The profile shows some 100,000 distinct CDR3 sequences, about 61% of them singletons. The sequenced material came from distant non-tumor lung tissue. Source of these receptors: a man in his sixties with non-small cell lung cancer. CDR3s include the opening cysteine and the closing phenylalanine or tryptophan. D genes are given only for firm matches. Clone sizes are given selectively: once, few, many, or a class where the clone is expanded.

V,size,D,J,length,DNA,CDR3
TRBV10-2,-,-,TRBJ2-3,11,TGCGCCAGCAAGTCCTCCGATACGCTATATTTT,CASKSSDTLYF
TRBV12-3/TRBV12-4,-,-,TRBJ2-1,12,TGTACCAGCAGCTCAGTGGTAGATGAGCTGTTCTTC,CTSSSVVDELFF
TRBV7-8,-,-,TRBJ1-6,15,TGTGCCAGCGGCTTAGGGTCGGCAGGGGATTCACGCCTCCACTTT,CASGLGSAGDSRLHF
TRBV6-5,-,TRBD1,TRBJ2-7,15,TGTGCCAGCAGGGCCGGGACAGCCCGAACCTACGAGCAGTACTTC,CASRAGTARTYEQYF
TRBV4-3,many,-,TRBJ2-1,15,TGCGCCAGCAGCCAAGATCGGGAGAACTACAATGAGCAGTTCTTC,CASSQDRENYNEQFF
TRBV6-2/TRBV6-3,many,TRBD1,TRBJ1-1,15,TGTGCCAGCAGACGCCCGGGACAGGGAGGCACTGAAGCTTTCTTT,CASRRPGQGGTEAFF
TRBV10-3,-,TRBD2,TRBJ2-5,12,TGTGCACTGGGAGGGCCTCAAGAGACCCAGTACTTC,CALGGPQETQYF
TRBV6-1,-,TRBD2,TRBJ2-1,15,TGTGCCAGCACCCCTGGGACTAACCGCAACAATGAGCAGTTCTTC,CASTPGTNRNNEQFF
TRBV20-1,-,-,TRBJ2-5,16,TGCAGTGCTATGGAGCCGGAAGCCAGTCTAAAAGAGACCCAGTACTTC,CSAMEPEASLKETQYF
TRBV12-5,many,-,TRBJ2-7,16,TGTGCTAGTGGTTCCCCCCCAGGGGTAGACTCCTACGAGCAGTACTTC,CASGSPPGVDSYEQYF
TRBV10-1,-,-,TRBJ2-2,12,TGCGCCAGCGGTGAGGGGCCCGGTGAGCTGTTTTTT,CASGEGPGELFF
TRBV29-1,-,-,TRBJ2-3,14,TGCAGCGTTGACGGCAGGAAGGGCACAGATATGCAGTATTTT,CSVDGRKGTDMQYF
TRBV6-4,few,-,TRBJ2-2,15,TGTGCCAGCAGCGCTGGGACTTCCCACACCGGGGAGCTGTTTTTT,CASSAGTSHTGELFF
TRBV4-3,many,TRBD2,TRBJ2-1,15,TGCGCCAGCGGCCAAGGACTAGCTCCTACAAAGGAGCAGTTCTTC,CASGQGLAPTKEQFF
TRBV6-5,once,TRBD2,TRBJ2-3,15,TGTGCCAGCAGCCATAGCGGGGGGGCCGTAGATACACAGTATTTT,CASSHSGGAVDTQYF
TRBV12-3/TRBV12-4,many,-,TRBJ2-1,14,TGTGCCAGCAGGGCGGGACTTCCACCCAATGAGCAGTTCTTC,CASRAGLPPNEQFF
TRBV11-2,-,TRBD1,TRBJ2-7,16,TGTGCCAGCAACTTAGATCCATCCGGACAGGGCTACGAGCAGTACTTC,CASNLDPSGQGYEQYF
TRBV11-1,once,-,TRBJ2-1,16,TGTGCCAGCAGCTTAGTTGTGTATAGGGGTGCGGGTGAGCAGTTCTTC,CASSLVVYRGAGEQFF
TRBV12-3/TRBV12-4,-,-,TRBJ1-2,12,TGTGCCAGCAGTTCGGCGAACCATAGCTACGCCTTC,CASSSANHSYAF
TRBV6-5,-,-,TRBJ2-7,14,TGTGCCAGCAGCCTGCAAGCTTCATTCGGCGATCAGTACTTC,CASSLQASFGDQYF
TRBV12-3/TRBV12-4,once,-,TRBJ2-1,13,TGTGCCATCTCTCCCCTAGAGTGCAATGAGCAGTTCTTC,CAISPLECNEQFF
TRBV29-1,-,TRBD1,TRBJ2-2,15,TGCAGCGTTCCCGGGACAGGGTTACAGACCAGGGAGCTGTTTTTT,CSVPGTGLQTRELFF
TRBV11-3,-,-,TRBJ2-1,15,TGTGCCAGGAGCTTAGCCGGGACGTATAGCAATAAGCAGTTCTTC,CARSLAGTYSNKQFF
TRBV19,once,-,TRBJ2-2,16,TGTGCCAGTAGTAAGACATGGGGCACGGACACCGGGGAGCTGTTTTTT,CASSKTWGTDTGELFF
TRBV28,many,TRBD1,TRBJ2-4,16,TGTGCCAGCAGTCTCCTCCGGGACAGAGTTAAAAACATTCAGTACTTC,CASSLLRDRVKNIQYF
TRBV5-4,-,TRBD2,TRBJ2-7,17,TGTGCCAGCAGCTTTCAGTGGACTAGCGGGAGTAACCACGAGCACTACTTC,CASSFQWTSGSNHEHYF
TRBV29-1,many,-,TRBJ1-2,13,TGCAGCGTTGAGAGACCAGACGGCTATGGCTACACCTTC,CSVERPDGYGYTF
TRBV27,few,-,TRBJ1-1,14,TGTGCCAGCAGTTTGTTCAACGGGGACACTGAAGCTTTCTTT,CASSLFNGDTEAFF
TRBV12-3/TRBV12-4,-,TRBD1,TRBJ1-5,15,TGTGCCAACCGCCTCGGACAGGGGGACAATCAGCCACAGCATTTT,CANRLGQGDNQPQHF
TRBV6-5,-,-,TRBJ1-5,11,TGTGCCATCGGCAGCCCAGATACGCAGCATTTT,CAIGSPDTQHF
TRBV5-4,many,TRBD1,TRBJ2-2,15,TGTGCCAGCAGCTGGAGGACAGGGCACACCGGGGAGCTGTTTTTT,CASSWRTGHTGELFF
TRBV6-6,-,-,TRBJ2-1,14,TGTACCAGCAGTTACTCTGTGGGACACAATGAGCAGTTCTTC,CTSSYSVGHNEQFF
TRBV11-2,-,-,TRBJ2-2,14,TGTGCCAGCAGCTTAGATCGCTTTCCCGGGGATCTGTTTTTT,CASSLDRFPGDLFF